Listed here are 32 T cell receptor beta chains from one sample, sequenced in a study of T-cell memory formation after mild COVID-19. In TCRdb, the 5' RACE reads were re-called with MiXCR into one record per CDR3 protein. The repertoire includes about 360,000 distinct CDR3 sequences, approximately 15% of them detected once, and around a fifth sits in the top ten. Sequenced input: PBMCs or a T cell subset sorted from them (not recorded which). The source of these receptors is a man in his late teens or twenties who had mild COVID-19 (a few samples of this study predate the infection). Cell type and time point are not known.

This clonotype appeared a few times. This rearrangement joins TRBV7-9 to TRBJ1-2; a possible D gene is TRBD1 (6 bases). V was cut by 5 bases and J by 6 bases, with 19 bases left in between. There are 15 residues in the CDR3. Germline-derived CDR1 and CDR2 are SEHNR and FQNEAQ (reference sequence). This chain's CDR3 is CASSARGGSLDGYTF. DNA for the CDR3: TGTGCCAGCAGCGCTCGGGGGGGCTCACTCGATGGCTACACCTTC.

The chain is built from TRBV20-1 and TRBJ2-5; TRBD1 aligns across 9 bases. Per the germline V gene, CDR1 is DFQATT and CDR2 is SNEGSKA (reference sequence). Trimming took 5 bases from V and 4 from J; bases not matched to a gene: 2. The CDR3 runs 12 residues. CDR3 sequence reads: CSAWDRAETQYF. In nucleotides, the CDR3 is TGCAGTGCTTGGGACAGGGCAGAGACCCAGTACTTC.

This clonotype was seen ten or more times. The chain combines TRBV15 with TRBJ1-4; D is unclear. Per the germline V gene, CDR1 is LNHNV and CDR2 is YYDKDF (reference sequence). V gave up 0 bases and J gave up 8 bases, with 13 bases separating them. The CDR3 totals 15 residues. CDR3 region: CATSREAPGQEKLFF. The CDR3 nucleotides read TGTGCCACCAGCAGAGAGGCCCCCGGGCAGGAAAAACTGTTTTTT.

This clonotype occurred a few times. The V gene is TRBV10-3, the J gene TRBJ1-5; D is ambiguous. V shed 0 bases and J shed 6 bases, with 6 bases lying between them. CDR1 and CDR2 from the germline V gene are ENHRY and SYGVKD. CDR3 length equals 13 residues. The CDR3 DNA reads as TGTGCCATCAGTGAGTCGCAGAGTCAGCCCCAGCATTTT. Protein product: CAISESQSQPQHF.

In this sample, this clonotype turned up a few times. This rearrangement joins TRBV12-3 or TRBV12-4 to TRBJ1-2; D remains unclear. CDR3 length equals 11 residues. The V and J ends lost 8 bases and 4 bases respectively, with 8 bases between them. The CDR3: CASARSYGYTF. The CDR3 DNA sequence: TGTGCCAGCGCGAGGAGCTATGGCTACACCTTC.

This clonotype has only one observation. The chain has TRBV4-2 and TRBJ2-5; 8 nucleotides agree with TRBD2. This CDR3 is 15 amino acids long. Germline loops: CDR1 LGHNA, CDR2 YNFKEQ. J gave up 5 bases and V 4 bases, and 9 bases lay outside the gene matches. The CDR3 region has the DNA TGTGCCAGCAGCCGAGGGAGCGGGGGTCCCGAGACCCAGTACTTC. Its protein product is CASSRGSGGPETQYF.

This clonotype is a singleton in its sample. V gene TRBV3-1 combines with J gene TRBJ1-2, with 7 nucleotides matching TRBD1. Trimming took 4 bases from V and 6 from J; bases not matched to a gene: 11. The CDR3 loop spans 15 amino acids. Germline CDR1 is LGHDT and CDR2 is YNNKEL (reference sequence). The CDR3 loop is CASSPNWGTVDGYTF. The CDR3 nucleotides are TGTGCCAGCAGCCCAAACTGGGGGACAGTTGATGGCTACACCTTC.

This clonotype came up a few times. The rearrangement uses TRBV4-2 and TRBJ2-5; 7 bases fit TRBD2. V was pared by 4 bases and J by 2 bases, with 10 bases of the junction left unmatched. Germline CDR1 and CDR2: LGHNA and YNFKEQ. This CDR3 comprises 16 residues. CDR3 bases: TGTGCCAGCAGCCCCTTTTGGGGGGGTCCGCAAGAGACCCAGTACTTC. It codes for CASSPFWGGPQETQYF.

Only a few counts were recorded for this clonotype. The chain couples TRBV18 to TRBJ1-1; 10 bases are shared with TRBD1. The CDR3 extends over 15 amino acids. The germline gives CDR1 KGHSH, CDR2 LQKENI. V dropped 6 bases and J dropped 0; count of bases not matched to a gene: 4. CDR3 sequence: CASSRGQGLNTEAFF. The CDR3 DNA reads as TGTGCCAGCTCCAGGGGACAGGGGCTGAACACTGAAGCTTTCTTT. The full variable domain, with the rest looked up from reference TRBV18 and TRBJ1-1, is NAGVMQNPRHLVRRRGQEARLRCSPMKGHSHVYWYRQLPEEGLKFMVYLQKENIIDESGMPKERFSAEFPKEGPSILRIQQVVRGDSAAYFCASSRGQGLNTEAFFGQGTRLTVV.

The table lists this clonotype with many counts. The genes are TRBV7-6 and TRBJ2-1, with 9 bases lining up with TRBD2. The junction had 3 bases not matched to a gene; V was cut back by 1 base and J by 5 bases. Per the germline V gene, CDR1 is SGHVS and CDR2 is FNYEAQ. CDR3 length: 15 amino acids. This chain's CDR3 is CASSLGLADNNEQFF. The CDR3 nucleotides read TGTGCCAGCAGCTTAGGACTAGCGGACAACAATGAGCAGTTCTTC.

The table lists this clonotype with a few counts. J is TRBJ2-7 and V is TRBV5-1; D may match TRBD1 or TRBD2 (5 bases each). The germline V gene has CDR1 SGHRS and CDR2 YFSETQ. The CDR3 has 15 amino acids. Deletions cut 0 bases from V and 2 bases from J, with 12 bases between. The CDR3 coding sequence is TGCGCCAGCAGCTTGGAGGGACGTCGACCCTACGAGCAGTACTTC. Amino acids: CASSLEGRRPYEQYF.

This clonotype was seen ten or more times. The CDR3 sequence is CASSPPRAETQYF. The CDR3 DNA reads as TGCGCCAGCAGCCCGCCGAGGGCTGAGACCCAGTACTTC. The V and J genes are TRBV5-1 and TRBJ2-5, with D possibly being TRBD2 (5 bases). V lost 4 bases to trimming and J lost 5 bases, with 12 bases between them. Per germline, CDR1 SGHRS and CDR2 YFSETQ. This CDR3 region has 13 residues.

In this sample, this clonotype turned up many times. J is TRBJ1-5 and V is TRBV7-9, with TRBD1 identical over 10 bases. The CDR3 loop spans 16 amino acids. V dropped 5 bases and J dropped 2; count of bases not matched to a gene: 6. Germline V gene lookup returns CDR1 SEHNR and CDR2 FQNEAQ (reference sequence). The CDR3 loop is CASSPHGTGGNQPQHF. DNA of the CDR3: TGTGCCAGCAGCCCCCACGGGACAGGGGGCAATCAGCCCCAGCATTTT.

This chain joins TRBV7-2 and TRBJ2-2; D is ambiguous. Trimming took 1 base from V and 4 from J, leaving 10 bases between them. Germline V gives CDR1 SGHTA, CDR2 FQGNSA. The CDR3 covers 15 residues. In DNA, the CDR3 is TGTGCCAGCAGCTTAGAGGGCGTTGGCACCGGGGAGCTGTTTTTT. This gives the protein CASSLEGVGTGELFF.

This chain links TRBV14 with TRBJ2-5; D remains ambiguous. Germline V gene data show CDR1 as SGHDN and CDR2 as FVKESK. This CDR3 is built from 14 residues. V lost 4 bases to trimming and J lost 5 bases, with 14 bases between them. The CDR3: CASSRGVVPETQYF. The CDR3 DNA reads TGTGCCAGCAGCCGAGGAGTGGTCCCCGAGACCCAGTACTTC.

The sample holds a few counts of this clonotype. The chain is built from TRBV4-2 and TRBJ1-2, with a possible D match to TRBD1 (5 bases). V dropped 1 base and J dropped 0 bases, with 12 bases sitting between them. The CDR3 has 16 residues. Germline lookup yields CDR1 LGHNA and CDR2 YNFKEQ. The CDR3 DNA is TGTGCCAGCAGCCAAGGGGAGGGACCGACTAACTATGGCTACACCTTC. This codes for CASSQGEGPTNYGYTF.

There are a few counts of this clonotype. This chain links TRBV29-1 with TRBJ1-1; maybe TRBD1 (5 bases). This CDR3 region has 15 residues. Germline V gene lookup returns CDR1 SQVTM and CDR2 ANQGSEA. V lost 6 bases, J lost 0 bases, and 17 bases lay in between. The CDR3 sequence is CSVSAGWGMNTEAFF. The CDR3 region has the DNA TGCAGCGTAAGCGCTGGGTGGGGGATGAACACTGAAGCTTTCTTT. The variable domain in full, completed from reference TRBV29-1 and TRBJ1-1, reads SAVISQKPSRDICQRGTSLTIQCQVDSQVTMMFWYRQQPGQSLTLIATANQGSEATYESGFVIDKFPISRPNLTFSTLTVSNMSPEDSSIYLCSVSAGWGMNTEAFFGQGTRLTVV.

This clonotype was detected a few times. DNA for the CDR3: TGTGCCAGCAGTGACCGACAGGTGAAGAACACTGAAGCTTTCTTT. As protein: CASSDRQVKNTEAFF. The chain recombines TRBV6-1 with TRBJ1-1; D may be TRBD1 (6 bases). The CDR3 runs 15 residues. Germline V lookup: CDR1 MNHNS, CDR2 SASEGT. The ends were cut back, 3 bases at V and 1 base at J, with 12 bases in the middle.

There are a few counts of this clonotype. The CDR3 region has the DNA TGTGCCAGCAGCCAAGGCCTAGCGGGGACCTACGAGCAGTACTTC. It codes for CASSQGLAGTYEQYF. V usage is TRBV3-1 and J usage is TRBJ2-7; 9 bases are shared with TRBD2. The CDR3 extends over 15 amino acids. CDR1 and CDR2 (germline): LGHDT, YNNKEL (reference sequence). Trimming cost V 1 base and J 2 bases; bases outside gene matches: 3.

This rearrangement joins TRBV5-1 to TRBJ1-5; the D is unclear. The germline CDR1 and CDR2 sequences are SGHRS and YFSETQ. The ends were cut back, 5 bases at V and 9 bases at J, with 15 bases in the middle. CDR3 length equals 13 residues. The CDR3 coding sequence is TGCGCCAGCAGGGGCGGATCGGAGGGGCCCCAGCATTTT. This codes for CASRGGSEGPQHF. Filled out from reference TRBV5-1 and TRBJ1-5, the complete variable domain reads KAGVTQTPRYLIKTRGQQVTLSCSPISGHRSVSWYQQTPGQGLQFLFEYFSETQRNKGNFPGRFSGRQFSNSRSEMNVSTLELGDSALYLCASRGGSEGPQHFGDGTRLSIL.

The CDR3 DNA follows: TGTGCCAGCAGGCCTCCGGGGGGGGGCACCGGGGAGCTGTTTTTT. It specifies CASRPPGGGTGELFF. This chain links TRBV2 with TRBJ2-2; 8 bases are shared with TRBD2. Germline-derived CDR1 and CDR2 are SNHLY and FYNNEI. The ends lost 6 bases at V and 4 bases at J; junction bases unmatched: 7. This CDR3 comprises 15 residues.

This clonotype was seen ten or more times. The chain is built from TRBV7-3 and TRBJ1-1; D perhaps matches TRBD1 (5 bases). CDR1 SGHTA and CDR2 FQGTGA come from the germline V gene. Trimming pared 4 bases from V and 1 base from J, leaving 7 bases between. This CDR3 comprises 13 residues. The CDR3 region is CASSSQGNTEAFF. The CDR3 nucleotides read TGTGCCAGCAGCTCCCAGGGGAACACTGAAGCTTTCTTT.

V and J are TRBV6-5 and TRBJ2-7, with TRBD2 matching over 7 bases. Looked up from germline, CDR1 is MNHEY and CDR2 is SVGAGI. V shed 5 bases, J shed 6 bases, and the junction held 7 bases outside the gene matches. The CDR3 length is 13 residues. This CDR3 reads CASSLRRGVEQYV. CDR3 coding DNA: TGTGCCAGCAGTCTCCGCCGGGGGGTCGAGCAGTACGTC.

This clonotype was seen only a few times. In DNA, the CDR3 is TGCAGTGCCCCAGACCTAGCGAGCGGCTACAATGAGCAGTTCTTC. Translation: CSAPDLASGYNEQFF. V gene TRBV20-1 combines with J gene TRBJ2-1; TRBD2 might be the D (6 bases). The V gene's germline CDR1 is DFQATT and CDR2 SNEGSKA (reference sequence). The CDR3 is 15 residues long. Between the trimmed V and J ends, which lost 6 bases and 3 bases, there was a span of 18 bases.

This clonotype was picked up a small number of times. This sequence joins TRBV7-3 and TRBJ2-1; the D gene is possibly TRBD2 (7 bases). The CDR3 runs to 14 residues. V gave up 2 bases and J gave up 10 bases, with 15 bases separating them. Germline lookup yields CDR1 SGHTA and CDR2 FQGTGA. The CDR3 nucleotides read TGTGCCAGCAGCTTATCGGCGGGGGCCCCAGAGCAGTTCTTC. It is translated as CASSLSAGAPEQFF.

The chain links TRBV7-9 to TRBJ1-4; TRBD1 matches 8 bases. The V gene's germline CDR1 is SEHNR and CDR2 FQNEAQ (reference sequence). The CDR3 extends over 14 amino acids. Losses at the gene ends were 4 bases for V and 8 bases for J; bases not matched to a gene: 6. The CDR3: CASSYGQGREKLFF. The CDR3 DNA reads TGTGCCAGCAGCTACGGACAGGGCCGCGAAAAACTGTTTTTT. Variable domain in full (rest from reference TRBV7-9 and TRBJ1-4): DTGVSQNPRHKITKRGQNVTFRCDPISEHNRLYWYRQTLGQGPEFLTYFQNEAQLEKSRLLSDRFSAERPKGSFSTLEIQRTEQGDSAMYLCASSYGQGREKLFFGSGTQLSVL.

The chain carries TRBV3-1 and TRBJ2-7; the D gene is possibly TRBD2 (5 bases). Trimming removed 2 bases at V and 6 bases at J, with 11 bases between. CDR3 length: 13 residues. The germline V gene has CDR1 LGHDT and CDR2 YNNKEL (reference sequence). In DNA, the CDR3 is TGTGCCAGCAGCCAAAGTCTTCGGGGCGAGCAGTACGTC. Translated, it gives CASSQSLRGEQYV.

This clonotype was seen only once. The chain carries TRBV7-3 and TRBJ2-1; 7 bases agree with TRBD1. V dropped 4 bases and J dropped 9; count of bases not matched to a gene: 6. CDR3 length: 13 residues. CDR1 is SGHTA and CDR2 is FQGTGA in the germline V gene. The CDR3 nucleotides are TGTGCCAGCAGCTCAGGGGGTAGTTCTGAGCAGTTCTTC. Its translation: CASSSGGSSEQFF. The complete variable domain, with remaining parts taken from reference TRBV7-3 and TRBJ2-1, reads GAGVSQTPSNKVTEKGKYVELRCDPISGHTALYWYRQSLGQGPEFLIYFQGTGAADDSGLPNDRFFAVRPEGSVSTLKIQRTERGDSAVYLCASSSGGSSEQFFGPGTRLTVL.

V usage is TRBV20-1 and J usage is TRBJ2-5, with a possible D match to TRBD2 (5 bases). This CDR3 has 14 amino acids. With 2 bases removed from V and 2 bases from J, the gap between germline ends came to 12 bases. Germline values: CDR1 DFQATT, CDR2 SNEGSKA (reference sequence). The CDR3 protein is CSARRGSQQETQYF. The DNA of the CDR3 is TGCAGTGCTAGACGGGGATCCCAACAAGAGACCCAGTACTTC.

The chain has TRBV30 and TRBJ2-7, with TRBD1 matching over 9 bases. Germline V gene data show CDR1 as GTSNPN and CDR2 as SVGIG (reference sequence). CDR3 length: 12 residues. The V and J ends lost 5 bases and 2 bases, in that order; junction bases with no gene match: 1. The CDR3 loop reads CAWDRGTYEQYF. CDR3 sequence (DNA): TGTGCCTGGGACAGGGGGACCTACGAGCAGTACTTC.

The rearrangement joins TRBV27 to TRBJ1-5, with TRBD1 as a possible D gene (6 bases). CDR1 and CDR2 (germline): MNHEY, SMNVEV (reference sequence). This CDR3 has 13 amino acids. The CDR3 loop is CALSGGRNQPQHF. In DNA, the CDR3 is TGTGCTCTCTCCGGGGGGCGGAATCAGCCCCAGCATTTT.

This chain uses TRBV4-3 with TRBJ2-5, with TRBD1 matching over 8 bases. Trimming took 3 bases from V and 3 from J; bases not matched to a gene: 9. This CDR3 is 16 amino acids long. The germline V gene has CDR1 LGHNA and CDR2 YSLEER. CDR3 region: CASSHILDRVKETQYF. The CDR3 nucleotides read TGCGCCAGCAGCCACATCTTGGACAGGGTAAAAGAGACCCAGTACTTC.